This is a list of T cell receptor beta chains from one sample in a study of Graves' ophthalmopathy and Graves' hyperthyroidism. One entry per CDR3 protein results from TCRdb running MiXCR on the multiplex PCR reads. Of hundreds of thousands of distinct CDR3 sequences in the sample, about 20% were seen once. Sequenced input: peripheral blood. The receptors derive from a woman aged 18-30 years with stable Graves' hyperthyroidism. Some clones in this sample may be carry-over from other donors' samples. CDR3s include the opening cysteine and the closing phenylalanine or tryptophan. Each record gives: D gene, J gene, clone size, V gene, CDR3 protein, CDR3 DNA. The D gene is left open where the match is weak. Rows may omit the clone size; those that give it use once, few, many or a size class.

d_gene: TRBD2; j_gene: TRBJ2-7; abundance: NA; v_gene: TRBV4-1; CDR3aa: CASSLLGGPLYEQYF; CDR3nt: TGCGCCAGCAGCCTCTTGGGAGGGCCACTCTACGAGCAGTACTTC
d_gene: TRBD1; j_gene: TRBJ2-5; abundance: many; v_gene: TRBV27; CDR3aa: CASSLSDREETQYF; CDR3nt: TGTGCCAGCAGTTTATCAGACAGGGAAGAGACCCAGTACTTC
d_gene: NA; j_gene: TRBJ1-5; abundance: NA; v_gene: TRBV28; CDR3aa: CASSFFPGTGGDQPQHF; CDR3nt: TGTGCCAGCAGTTTCTTTCCCGGGACGGGGGGAGATCAGCCCCAGCATTTT
d_gene: TRBD1; j_gene: TRBJ1-2; abundance: many; v_gene: TRBV12-3/TRBV12-4; CDR3aa: CASSLTGEYGYTF; CDR3nt: TGTGCCAGCAGCTTAACAGGGGAGTATGGCTACACCTTC
d_gene: TRBD1; j_gene: TRBJ2-7; abundance: many; v_gene: TRBV10-3; CDR3aa: CATRQGNTYEQYF; CDR3nt: TGTGCCACCCGACAGGGAAACACCTACGAGCAGTACTTC
d_gene: NA; j_gene: TRBJ2-7; abundance: many; v_gene: TRBV2; CDR3aa: CASTLNRGLYEQYF; CDR3nt: TGTGCCAGCACTTTAAACAGGGGACTCTACGAGCAGTACTTC
d_gene: TRBD1; j_gene: TRBJ2-7; abundance: many; v_gene: TRBV20-1; CDR3aa: CSAPKSGGSYEQYF; CDR3nt: TGCAGTGCGCCAAAGTCAGGGGGCTCCTACGAGCAGTACTTC
d_gene: TRBD1; j_gene: TRBJ1-2; abundance: NA; v_gene: TRBV20-1; CDR3aa: CSASSGTGGFGYGYTF; CDR3nt: TGCAGTGCTAGTTCCGGGACAGGGGGCTTCGGGTATGGCTACACCTTC
d_gene: NA; j_gene: TRBJ1-2; abundance: few; v_gene: TRBV4-1; CDR3aa: CASSQVPTSGTTTNYGYTF; CDR3nt: TGCGCCAGCAGCCAAGTTCCCACTTCCGGGACAACCACTAACTATGGCTACACCTTC
d_gene: NA; j_gene: TRBJ1-5; abundance: NA; v_gene: TRBV28; CDR3aa: CASSPPARKGSRPQHF; CDR3nt: TGTGCCAGCAGTCCCCCCGCCCGGAAGGGATCACGGCCCCAGCATTTT
d_gene: NA; j_gene: TRBJ2-5; abundance: once; v_gene: TRBV20-1; CDR3aa: CSASYGQETQYF; CDR3nt: TGCAGTGCTAGTTACGGCCAAGAGACCCAGTACTTC
d_gene: TRBD1; j_gene: TRBJ1-1; abundance: many; v_gene: TRBV12-3/TRBV12-4; CDR3aa: CASRSDRADTEAFF; CDR3nt: TGTGCCAGCAGGTCCGACAGGGCGGACACTGAAGCTTTCTTT
d_gene: TRBD2; j_gene: TRBJ2-7; abundance: few; v_gene: TRBV7-2; CDR3aa: CASSLRRGAFEQYF; CDR3nt: TGTGCCAGCAGCTTAAGGCGGGGGGCATTCGAGCAGTACTTC
d_gene: NA; j_gene: TRBJ1-2; abundance: many; v_gene: TRBV5-1; CDR3aa: CASSLADSNYGYTF; CDR3nt: TGCGCCAGCAGCTTGGCCGACAGTAACTATGGCTACACCTTC
d_gene: NA; j_gene: TRBJ2-5; abundance: NA; v_gene: TRBV20-1; CDR3aa: CSARVGVYETQYF; CDR3nt: TGCAGTGCTAGAGTCGGGGTTTACGAGACCCAGTACTTC
d_gene: TRBD1; j_gene: TRBJ2-5; abundance: NA; v_gene: TRBV4-1; CDR3aa: CASSQIPLGQGQETQYF; CDR3nt: TGCGCCAGCAGCCAAATTCCCCTCGGACAGGGGCAAGAGACCCAGTACTTC
d_gene: TRBD2; j_gene: TRBJ2-7; abundance: NA; v_gene: TRBV28; CDR3aa: CASTLGTSVTYEQYF; CDR3nt: TGTGCCAGCACCCTCGGGACTAGCGTAACCTACGAGCAGTACTTC
d_gene: NA; j_gene: TRBJ1-2; abundance: NA; v_gene: TRBV2; CDR3aa: CASSEALTRRERGYTF; CDR3nt: TGTGCCAGTAGTGAAGCGCTTACTAGGAGGGAACGTGGCTACACCTTC
d_gene: TRBD1; j_gene: TRBJ2-7; abundance: NA; v_gene: TRBV6-2/TRBV6-3; CDR3aa: CASSYRPGTGLEQYF; CDR3nt: TGTGCCAGCAGTTACAGGCCCGGGACAGGGCTTGAGCAGTACTTC
d_gene: TRBD1; j_gene: TRBJ2-7; abundance: once; v_gene: TRBV28; CDR3aa: CASSHGQGVEQYF; CDR3nt: TGTGCCAGCAGCCATGGACAGGGGGTCGAGCAGTACTTC
d_gene: TRBD1; j_gene: TRBJ1-6; abundance: many; v_gene: TRBV24-1; CDR3aa: CATSDTVPGQVMDGHSPLHF; CDR3nt: TGTGCCACCAGTGACACTGTCCCGGGACAGGTTATGGACGGGCATTCACCCCTCCACTTT
d_gene: TRBD1; j_gene: TRBJ2-7; abundance: many; v_gene: TRBV6-1; CDR3aa: CASRTPGQRSYEQYF; CDR3nt: TGTGCCAGCAGAACACCGGGACAGAGATCCTACGAGCAGTACTTC
d_gene: NA; j_gene: TRBJ2-7; abundance: many; v_gene: TRBV28; CDR3aa: CASSLLGSYEQYF; CDR3nt: TGTGCCAGCAGCTTGCTCGGTTCCTACGAGCAGTACTTC
d_gene: NA; j_gene: TRBJ1-5; abundance: NA; v_gene: TRBV6-2/TRBV6-3; CDR3aa: CASSYSPARPGNQPQHF; CDR3nt: TGTGCCAGCAGTTACTCCCCGGCCAGGCCCGGCAATCAGCCCCAGCATTTT
d_gene: TRBD1; j_gene: TRBJ1-1; abundance: few; v_gene: TRBV3-1; CDR3aa: CASSPRTGTTEAFF; CDR3nt: TGTGCCAGCAGCCCCAGGACAGGGACCACTGAAGCTTTCTTT
d_gene: TRBD1; j_gene: TRBJ2-7; abundance: many; v_gene: TRBV12-3/TRBV12-4; CDR3aa: CASTRDRGPARSYEQYF; CDR3nt: TGTGCCAGCACCCGGGACAGGGGGCCAGCCCGCTCCTACGAGCAGTACTTC
d_gene: NA; j_gene: TRBJ1-5; abundance: NA; v_gene: TRBV28; CDR3aa: CASSSSALPQHF; CDR3nt: TGTGCCAGCAGCTCGTCGGCCTTGCCCCAGCATTTT
d_gene: TRBD1; j_gene: TRBJ2-5; abundance: NA; v_gene: TRBV9; CDR3aa: CASSAGTGKGETQYF; CDR3nt: TGTGCCAGCAGCGCTGGGACAGGGAAGGGAGAGACCCAGTACTTC